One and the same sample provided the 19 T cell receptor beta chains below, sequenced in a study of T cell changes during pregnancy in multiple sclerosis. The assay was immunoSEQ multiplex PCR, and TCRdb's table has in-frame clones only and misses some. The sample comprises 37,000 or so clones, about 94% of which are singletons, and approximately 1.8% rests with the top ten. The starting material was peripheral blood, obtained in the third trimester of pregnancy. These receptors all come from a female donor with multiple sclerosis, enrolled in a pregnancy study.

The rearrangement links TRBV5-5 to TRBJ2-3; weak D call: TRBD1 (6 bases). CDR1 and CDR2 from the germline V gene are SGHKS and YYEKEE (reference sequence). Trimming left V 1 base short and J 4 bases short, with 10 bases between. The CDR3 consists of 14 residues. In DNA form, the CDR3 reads TGTGCCAGCAGCTTGACAGGGATCGCAGATACGCAGTATTTT. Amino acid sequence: CASSLTGIADTQYF.

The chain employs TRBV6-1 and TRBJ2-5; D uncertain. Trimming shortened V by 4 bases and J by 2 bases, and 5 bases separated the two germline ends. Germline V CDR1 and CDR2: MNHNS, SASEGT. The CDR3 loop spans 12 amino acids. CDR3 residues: CASSVLQETQYF. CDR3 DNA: TGTGCCAGCAGTGTTTTACAAGAGACCCAGTACTTC.

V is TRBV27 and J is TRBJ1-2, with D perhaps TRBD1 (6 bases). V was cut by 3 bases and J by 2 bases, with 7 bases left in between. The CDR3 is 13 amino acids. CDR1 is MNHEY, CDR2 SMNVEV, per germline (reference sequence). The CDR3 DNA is TGTGCCAGCAGTTTTCAGGGGAACTATGGCTACACCTTC. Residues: CASSFQGNYGYTF.

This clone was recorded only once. Written as DNA, the CDR3 is TGTGCCAACAGCAGGAACCCCCTCTTAGGGGCTGACAATGAGCAGTTCTTC. Translated: CANSRNPLLGADNEQFF. The chain uses TRBV10-3 and TRBJ2-1; maybe TRBD1 (5 bases). Germline V gene lookup returns CDR1 ENHRY and CDR2 SYGVKD. The V end lost 10 bases, the J end lost 5 bases, and 27 bases lay between the germline ends. The CDR3 runs 17 residues.

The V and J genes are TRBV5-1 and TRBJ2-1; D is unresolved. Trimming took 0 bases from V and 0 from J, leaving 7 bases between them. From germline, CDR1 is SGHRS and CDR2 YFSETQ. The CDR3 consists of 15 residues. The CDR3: CASSLVQNSYNEQFF. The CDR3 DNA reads TGCGCCAGCAGCTTGGTTCAAAACTCCTACAATGAGCAGTTCTTC.

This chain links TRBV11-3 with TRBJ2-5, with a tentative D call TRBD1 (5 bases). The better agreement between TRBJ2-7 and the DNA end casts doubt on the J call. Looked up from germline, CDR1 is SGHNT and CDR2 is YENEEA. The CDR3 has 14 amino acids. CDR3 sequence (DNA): TGTGCCAGCAGCTCCCCCCCAGGGTCCAACGAGCAGTACTTC. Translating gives CASSSPPGSNEQYF.

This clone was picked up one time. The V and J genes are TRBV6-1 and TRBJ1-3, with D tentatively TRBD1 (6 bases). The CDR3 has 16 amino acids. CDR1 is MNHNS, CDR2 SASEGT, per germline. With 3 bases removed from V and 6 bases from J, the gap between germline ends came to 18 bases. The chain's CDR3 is CASSDGPGGLLNTIYF. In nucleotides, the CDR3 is TGTGCCAGCAGTGATGGCCCTGGGGGCCTGTTAAACACCATATATTTT.

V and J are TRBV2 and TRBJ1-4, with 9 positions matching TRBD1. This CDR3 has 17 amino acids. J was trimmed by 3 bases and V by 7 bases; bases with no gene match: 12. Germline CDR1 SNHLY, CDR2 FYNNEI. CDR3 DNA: TGTGCCAGCACCGGGACAGGGTGGATCTCACCTAATGAAAAACTGTTTTTT. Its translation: CASTGTGWISPNEKLFF.

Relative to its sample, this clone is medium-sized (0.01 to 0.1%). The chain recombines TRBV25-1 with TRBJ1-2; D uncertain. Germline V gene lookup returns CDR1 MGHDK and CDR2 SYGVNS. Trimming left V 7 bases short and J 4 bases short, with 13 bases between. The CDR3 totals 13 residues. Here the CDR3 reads CASTLAEVYGYTF. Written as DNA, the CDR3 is TGTGCCAGCACTTTGGCAGAAGTCTATGGCTACACCTTC.

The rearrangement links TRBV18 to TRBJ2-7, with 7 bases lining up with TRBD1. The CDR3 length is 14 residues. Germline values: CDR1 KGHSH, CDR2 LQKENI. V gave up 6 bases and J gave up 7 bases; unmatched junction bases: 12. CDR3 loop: CASSRRTGGTEQYF. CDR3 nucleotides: TGTGCCAGCTCCCGGCGGACAGGTGGGACAGAGCAGTACTTC. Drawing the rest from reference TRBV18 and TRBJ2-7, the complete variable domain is NAGVMQNPRHLVRRRGQEARLRCSPMKGHSHVYWYRQLPEEGLKFMVYLQKENIIDESGMPKERFSAEFPKEGPSILRIQQVVRGDSAAYFCASSRRTGGTEQYFGPGTRLTVT.

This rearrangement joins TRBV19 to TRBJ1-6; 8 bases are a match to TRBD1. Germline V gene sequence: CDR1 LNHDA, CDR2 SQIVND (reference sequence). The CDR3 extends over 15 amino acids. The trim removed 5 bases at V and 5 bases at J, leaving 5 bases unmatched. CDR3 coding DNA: TGTGCCAGTAGTCCCCGGGACAGGAATAATTCACCCCTCCACTTT. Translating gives CASSPRDRNNSPLHF.

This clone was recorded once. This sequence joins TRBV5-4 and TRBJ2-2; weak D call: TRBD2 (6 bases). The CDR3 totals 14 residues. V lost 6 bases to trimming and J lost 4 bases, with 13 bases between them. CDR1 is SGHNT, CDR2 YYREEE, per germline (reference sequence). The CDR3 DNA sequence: TGTGCCAGCACCCACGGGGGTCCCACCGGGGAGCTGTTTTTT. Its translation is CASTHGGPTGELFF.

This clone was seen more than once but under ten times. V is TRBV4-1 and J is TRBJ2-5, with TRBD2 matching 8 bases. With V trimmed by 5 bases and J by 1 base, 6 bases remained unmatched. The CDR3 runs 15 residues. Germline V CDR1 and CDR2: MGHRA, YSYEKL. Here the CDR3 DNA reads TGCGCCAGCAGCAGCACCACTAGCGGCCAAGAGACCCAGTACTTC. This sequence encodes CASSSTTSGQETQYF.

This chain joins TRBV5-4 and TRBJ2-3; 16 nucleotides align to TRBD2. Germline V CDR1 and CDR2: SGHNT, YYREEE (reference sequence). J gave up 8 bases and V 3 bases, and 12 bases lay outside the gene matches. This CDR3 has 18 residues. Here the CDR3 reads CASSWGGLAGGPGVTQYF. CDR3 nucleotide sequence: TGTGCCAGCAGCTGGGGGGGACTAGCGGGAGGGCCCGGAGTTACGCAGTATTTT.

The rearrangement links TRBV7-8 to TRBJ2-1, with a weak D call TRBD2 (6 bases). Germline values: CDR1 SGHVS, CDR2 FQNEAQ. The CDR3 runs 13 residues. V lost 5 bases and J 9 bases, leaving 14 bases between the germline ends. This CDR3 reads CASSHSSGSEQFF. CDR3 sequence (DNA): TGTGCCAGCAGCCATTCGTCCGGGAGTGAGCAGTTCTTC.

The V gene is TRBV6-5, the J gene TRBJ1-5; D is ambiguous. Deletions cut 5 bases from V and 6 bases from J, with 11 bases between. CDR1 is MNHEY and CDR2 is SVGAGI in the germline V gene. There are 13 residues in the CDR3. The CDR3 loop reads CASSDGVGQPQHF. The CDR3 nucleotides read TGTGCCAGCAGTGATGGAGTCGGTCAGCCCCAGCATTTT.

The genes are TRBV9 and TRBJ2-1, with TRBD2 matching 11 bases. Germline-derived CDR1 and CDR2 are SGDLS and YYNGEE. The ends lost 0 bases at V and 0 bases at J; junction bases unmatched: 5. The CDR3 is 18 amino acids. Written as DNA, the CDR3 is TGTGCCAGCAGCGTAGGGGTAGCGGGGGGGCGCTCCTACAATGAGCAGTTCTTC. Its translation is CASSVGVAGGRSYNEQFF.

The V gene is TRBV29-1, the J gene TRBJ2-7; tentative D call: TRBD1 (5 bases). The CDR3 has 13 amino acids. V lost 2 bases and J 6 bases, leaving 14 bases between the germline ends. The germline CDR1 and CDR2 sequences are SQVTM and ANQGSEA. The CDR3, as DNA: TGCAGCGTTGAACGGCAGGGAAGTGGCGAGCAGTACTTC. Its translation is CSVERQGSGEQYF.

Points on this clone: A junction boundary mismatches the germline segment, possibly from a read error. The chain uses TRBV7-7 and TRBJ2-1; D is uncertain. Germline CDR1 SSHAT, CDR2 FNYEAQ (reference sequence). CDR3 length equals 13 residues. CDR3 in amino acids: CASSLGRYNEQFF. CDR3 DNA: TGTGCTAGCAGCTTAGGCCGGTACAATGAGCAGTTCTTC.